This TCR beta chain emerged from a study of cytomegalovirus exposure and HLA in healthy donors. In the study overall: T cells numbering some 170 million yielded around 120 million unique TCR beta sequences in an earlier analysis.

This clone was recorded only once. Its specificity is unknown. Whole-study findings and limits: HLA alleles showed associations with fewer than 20,000 TCR beta sequences in a later analysis, at a 0.05 false discovery rate. Rarity characterized most TCR sequences, yet some public TCRs appeared in many donors.

The CDR3 is 14 residues long. V was trimmed by 3 bases and J by 5 bases, leaving 10 bases between them. The germline CDR1 and CDR2 sequences are LNHNV and YYDKDF (reference sequence). Amplification used 60 Vbeta primers and 13 Jbeta primers. Clones were read by immunoSEQ multiplex PCR, and TCRdb kept only the in-frame ones, dropping some. The table lists under 200,000 clones, roughly 84% of them singletons. This clonotype was obtained from a man aged 25 to 40 in good health and CMV-seronegative. The V gene is TRBV15, the J gene TRBJ2-2; D gene uncertain. The sample was PBMCs. The CDR3 here is CATSSLSRTGELFF. The CDR3 DNA is TGTGCCACCAGCAGCCTTTCTAGAACCGGGGAGCTGTTTTTT.